This T cell receptor beta chain was sequenced for a study of shared clonotypes between healthy human individuals. Across the whole study: The plates for each donor numbered three CD4 naive, three CD4 memory, two CD8 naive and one CD8 memory.

Study results and caveats: Only blood samples were collected, and tissue repertoires likely differ.

On this clone itself: Its antigen is currently unknown.

TCRdb's table, derived via immunoSEQ multiplex PCR, lists solely in-frame clones and lacks some. The table has 2 million to 2.5 million clones, approximately 94% seen once. Germline V lookup: CDR1 SGHDT, CDR2 YYEEEE. The germline V and J ends were trimmed by 0 bases and 6 bases, with 12 bases remaining between them. This CDR3 contains 14 residues. Sample: naive CD4+ T cells sorted from blood. Subset described: CD45RA+ positively selected. The origin of this receptor is a man aged 18 to 35 in good health. The chain joins TRBV5-6 to TRBJ1-2; D unclear. The CDR3 is CASSLEGFVHGYTF. In DNA, the CDR3 is TGTGCCAGCAGCTTGGAAGGGTTTGTACATGGCTACACCTTC.